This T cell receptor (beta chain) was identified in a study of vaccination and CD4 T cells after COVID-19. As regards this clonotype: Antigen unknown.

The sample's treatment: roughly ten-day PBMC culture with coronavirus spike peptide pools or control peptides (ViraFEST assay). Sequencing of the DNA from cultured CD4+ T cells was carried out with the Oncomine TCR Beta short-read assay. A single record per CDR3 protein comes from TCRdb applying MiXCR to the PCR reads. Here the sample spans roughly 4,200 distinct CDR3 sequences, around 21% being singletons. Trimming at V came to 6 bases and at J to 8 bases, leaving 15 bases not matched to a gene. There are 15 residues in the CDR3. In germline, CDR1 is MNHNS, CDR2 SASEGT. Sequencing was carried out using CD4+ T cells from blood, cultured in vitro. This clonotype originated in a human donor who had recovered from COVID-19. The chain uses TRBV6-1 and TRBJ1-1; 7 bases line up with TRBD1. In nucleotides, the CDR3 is TGTGCCAGCAGCTCAAGGGGTCCCGGGACAGCAGAAGCTTTCTTT. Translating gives CASSSRGPGTAEAFF.